These 5 T cell receptor beta chains were sequenced from one sample in a study of T cells after yellow fever vaccination. TCRdb re-analysed the 5' RACE reads in MiXCR, keeping a single row per CDR3 protein. The sample includes about 330,000 distinct CDR3 sequences, 7% to 9% of them seen just once. The sequencing used PBMCs, collected more than 40 days after the first yellow fever vaccination. These receptors all come from a man in his late teens or twenties who received the YFV17D yellow fever vaccine.

To note about this clonotype: With a much larger clone just one base away, this may be a read error. The V and J genes are TRBV20-1 and TRBJ2-5; maybe TRBD1 (6 bases). Germline V lookup: CDR1 DFQATT, CDR2 SNEGSKA (reference sequence). The CDR3 sequence is 13 residues long. The DNA for the CDR3 is TGCAGTCCGGCGCTCCCAGGGGCTGAGACCCAGAACTTC. Translating gives CSPALPGAETQNF.

This clonotype was counted ten times or more. J is TRBJ2-5 and V is TRBV9; no clear D. The germline V gene has CDR1 SGDLS and CDR2 YYNGEE. The CDR3 length is 15 residues. Trimming left V 0 bases short and J 2 bases short, with 11 bases between. The CDR3, as DNA: TGTGCCAGCAGCGTAGGCGACACCACTCAAGAGACCCAGTACTTC. It yields the protein CASSVGDTTQETQYF. The whole variable domain, remainder taken from reference TRBV9 and TRBJ2-5, is DSGVTQTPKHLITATGQRVTLRCSPRSGDLSVYWYQQSLDQGLQFLIQYYNGEERAKGNILERFSAQQFPDLHSELNLSSLELGDSALYFCASSVGDTTQETQYFGPGTRLLVL.

The rearrangement uses TRBV6-4 and TRBJ1-2; D not certain. The V gene lost 6 bases and the J gene lost 0 bases, with 14 bases spanning the gap. This CDR3 has 15 residues. Germline lookup yields CDR1 MRHNA and CDR2 SNTAGT. CDR3 in amino acids: CASRDRHTANYGYTF. CDR3 nucleotide sequence: TGTGCCAGCAGGGACCGACACACAGCTAACTATGGCTACACCTTC.

The chain has TRBV3-1 and TRBJ1-2; D not certain. The germline V and J ends were trimmed by 1 base and 4 bases, with 13 bases remaining between them. The CDR3 spans 15 residues. The V gene's germline CDR1 is LGHDT and CDR2 YNNKEL (reference sequence). In nucleotides, the CDR3 is TGTGCCAGCAGCCAAGTTGCAGGAACCTTCTATGGCTACACCTTC. Its translation: CASSQVAGTFYGYTF.

This clonotype has at least ten counts. The V call is TRBV12-3 or TRBV12-4, the J call TRBJ1-1, with D unclear. V shed 2 bases and J shed 0 bases, with 10 bases lying between them. This CDR3 spans 15 amino acids. Written as DNA, the CDR3 is TGTGCCAGCAGTTTAATGGGAGTGGTGAACACTGAAGCTTTCTTT. The encoded protein is CASSLMGVVNTEAFF.